The 12 T cell receptor beta chains in this list originate from one sample, sequenced in a study of T cells in narcolepsy. The data were produced by immunoSEQ multiplex PCR, yet TCRdb's version contains in-frame clones alone and is incomplete. The sample holds under 20,000 clones, 85% to 90% seen once. The sequenced sample consisted of memory (CD45RA-) CD4+ T cells from blood. All receptors come from a human donor in good health.

The CDR3 bases are TGTGCCAGCAGACAGGGACTAGCGGGAGATGAGCAGTACTTC. It is translated as CASRQGLAGDEQYF. V and J are TRBV7-9 and TRBJ2-7, with TRBD2 matching over 14 bases. The CDR3 length is 14 residues. Trimming cost V 6 bases and J 7 bases; bases outside gene matches: 5. Germline assignment: CDR1 SEHNR and CDR2 FQNEAQ (reference sequence). Full variable domain (rest looked up from reference TRBV7-9 and TRBJ2-7): DTGVSQNPRHKITKRGQNVTFRCDPISEHNRLYWYRQTLGQGPEFLTYFQNEAQLEKSRLLSDRFSAERPKGSFSTLEIQRTEQGDSAMYLCASRQGLAGDEQYFGPGTRLTVT.

This sequence joins TRBV30 and TRBJ1-5; D might be TRBD1 (6 bases). Trimming removed 3 bases at V and 3 bases at J, with 12 bases between. The CDR3 totals 14 residues. Germline-derived CDR1 and CDR2 are GTSNPN and SVGIG (reference sequence). The CDR3 region is CAWSVGQFNQPQHF. CDR3 nucleotides: TGTGCCTGGAGCGTCGGACAGTTCAATCAGCCCCAGCATTTT. Together with reference TRBV30 and TRBJ1-5, the CDR3 gives the full variable domain: SQTIHQWPATLVQPVGSPLSLECTVEGTSNPNLYWYRQAAGRGLQLLFYSVGIGQISSEVPQNLSASRPQDRQFILSSKKLLLSDSGFYLCAWSVGQFNQPQHFGDGTRLSIL.

J is TRBJ2-7 and V is TRBV19, with TRBD2 matching 9 bases. V lost 4 bases to trimming and J lost 2 bases; unmatched junction nucleotides: 3. Looked up from germline, CDR1 is LNHDA and CDR2 is SQIVND (reference sequence). The CDR3 contains 14 residues. The CDR3: CASSSTSGPYEQYF. Written as DNA, the CDR3 is TGTGCCAGTAGTAGTACTAGCGGGCCCTACGAGCAGTACTTC.

The chain links TRBV2 to TRBJ2-7; D is undetermined. Trimming pared 6 bases from V and 1 base from J, leaving 16 bases between. The CDR3 spans 15 residues. CDR1 and CDR2 (germline): SNHLY, FYNNEI. The CDR3 region is CASRRSIFRSYEQYF. The CDR3 bases are TGTGCCAGCAGGAGAAGTATCTTCAGGTCCTACGAGCAGTACTTC. Together with reference TRBV2 and TRBJ2-7, the CDR3 gives the full variable domain: EPEVTQTPSHQVTQMGQEVILRCVPISNHLYFYWYRQILGQKVEFLVSFYNNEISEKSEIFDDQFSVERPDGSNFTLKIRSTKLEDSAMYFCASRRSIFRSYEQYFGPGTRLTVT.

Only one count was recorded for this clone. This sequence joins TRBV21-1 and TRBJ2-6; TRBD2, the table's D call, was not compared with the DNA. TRBV21-1 is noted as a pseudogene. This CDR3 comprises 19 residues. This CDR3 is CASSTLPGLASPGANVLTF. CDR3 coding DNA: TGTGCCAGCAGCACCTTACCGGGACTAGCGTCGCCTGGGGCCAACGTCCTGACTTTC.

The chain uses TRBV19 and TRBJ2-1; 8 nucleotides line up with TRBD2. The V gene's germline CDR1 is LNHDA and CDR2 SQIVND (reference sequence). Losses at the gene ends were 2 bases for V and 9 bases for J; bases not matched to a gene: 9. This CDR3 has 15 residues. CDR3 nucleotide sequence: TGTGCCAGTAGTATAATCCGAGCGGGAGCGGGTGAGCAGTTCTTC. It translates to CASSIIRAGAGEQFF. Complete variable domain (other parts from reference TRBV19 and TRBJ2-1): DGGITQSPKYLFRKEGQNVTLSCEQNLNHDAMYWYRQDPGQGLRLIYYSQIVNDFQKGDIAEGYSVSREKKESFPLTVTSAQKNPTAFYLCASSIIRAGAGEQFFGPGTRLTVL.

The chain has TRBV5-6 and TRBJ1-1; D is perhaps TRBD1 (6 bases). Between the trimmed V and J ends, which lost 2 bases and 4 bases, there was a span of 15 bases. This CDR3 contains 15 residues. Germline assignment: CDR1 SGHDT and CDR2 YYEEEE. The CDR3 DNA reads as TGTGCCAGCAGCTTAACGACAGGTTCGGGCACTGAAGCTTTCTTT. Amino acids: CASSLTTGSGTEAFF.

The V call is TRBV7-2, the J call TRBJ1-2; D gene unclear. The V end lost 1 base, the J end lost 7 bases, and 10 bases lay between the germline ends. The CDR3 sequence is 13 residues long. CDR1 is SGHTA and CDR2 is FQGNSA in the germline V gene. The CDR3 spells CASSLVRGSGYTF. CDR3 coding DNA: TGTGCCAGCAGCTTAGTAAGAGGGAGTGGCTACACCTTC.

The chain uses TRBV25-1 and TRBJ2-2; possible D gene TRBD2, 7 bases. V was cut by 1 base and J by 7 bases, with 19 bases left in between. The V gene's germline CDR1 is MGHDK and CDR2 SYGVNS. The CDR3 runs to 17 residues. The DNA for the CDR3 is TGTGCCAGCAGTGAATTAGGTGGGGGGGGCGTAGGCGGGGAGCTGTTTTTT. Amino acid sequence: CASSELGGGGVGGELFF.

This clone was seen only once. The chain combines TRBV7-9 with TRBJ1-1; D not certain. The CDR3 sequence is 13 residues long. Germline CDR1 is SEHNR and CDR2 is FQNEAQ (reference sequence). Trimming took 2 bases from V and 6 from J, leaving 10 bases between them. CDR3 coding DNA: TGTGCCAGCAGCTTAATACCCCCGGCTGAAGCTTTCTTT. It codes for CASSLIPPAEAFF.

The chain has TRBV4-1 and TRBJ2-1, with D perhaps TRBD1 (5 bases). Germline lookup yields CDR1 MGHRA and CDR2 YSYEKL. The length of the CDR3 is 14 residues. V shed 2 bases and J shed 7 bases, with 12 bases lying between them. Written as DNA, the CDR3 is TGCGCCAGCAGCCAATTACCGCAGGGTAATGAGCAGTTCTTC. It is translated as CASSQLPQGNEQFF.

CDR3 protein: CASSLSSGANVLTF. The CDR3 region has the DNA TGTGCCAGCAGCCTCAGTTCTGGGGCCAACGTCCTGACTTTC. The V and J genes are TRBV11-3 and TRBJ2-6; D remains ambiguous. Germline assignment: CDR1 SGHNT and CDR2 YENEEA. This CDR3 comprises 14 residues. Trimming took 5 bases from V and 1 from J, leaving 6 bases between them.